This T cell receptor beta chain appears in the sequencing data of a study of cytomegalovirus exposure and HLA in healthy donors. The V end was cut by 2 bases, the J end by 8 bases, with 13 bases between. Germline lookup yields CDR1 SGHTA and CDR2 FQGTGA. This CDR3 has 14 residues. Comment on this clone: Its cognate antigen is unknown.

The PCR ran on 60 Vbeta and 13 Jbeta primers. TCRdb keeps only in-frame clones here, not all; method: immunoSEQ multiplex PCR. In the table there are 210,000 or so clones, roughly 73% of which are singletons. Notes on the study in general: In a later analysis, donors in an Asian-associated ancestry cluster reportedly had fewer N-insertions in productive TCRs than the cohort mean. Researchers reportedly found TCR beta sequences accurately predicted most subjects' HLA-A and HLA-B alleles. Later genetic work tied a missense DCLRE1C variant to beta-chain V and J trimming.

At sampling all donors were nominally healthy, likely with unrecorded immune exposures. Sequenced material: PBMCs. J is TRBJ2-1 and V is TRBV7-3, with D tentatively TRBD1 (5 bases). The sequence was obtained from a woman younger than 45 in good health and CMV-seropositive. This CDR3 is CASSLQQGGDEQFF. CDR3 DNA sequence: TGTGCCAGCAGCTTACAGCAGGGTGGGGATGAGCAGTTCTTC.